Each of the 25 T cell receptor beta chains below was sequenced from the same sample in a study of control samples from healthy donors and cancer patients. Libraries were prepared by immunoSEQ multiplex PCR; TCRdb keeps only in-frame clonotypes and omits some of them. The sample has approximately 90,000 clones; more than 80% are singletons. Sequenced sample: blood. The receptors originated from a woman in her thirties in good health.

The genes are TRBV19 and TRBJ2-7; TRBD2 matches 15 bases. The ends lost 5 bases at V and 4 bases at J; junction bases unmatched: 15. CDR3 length: 19 amino acids. Germline assignment: CDR1 LNHDA and CDR2 SQIVND (reference sequence). For the CDR3, the DNA is TGTGCCAGTAGTCGGGGACTAGCGGGAGGAAACCATAAGGGGTACGAGCAGTACTTC. Its translation is CASSRGLAGGNHKGYEQYF.

The gene calls are TRBV7-8 and TRBJ1-2; a possible D gene is TRBD1 (5 bases). Germline CDR1 is SGHVS and CDR2 is FQNEAQ. The CDR3 runs 17 residues. V shed 2 bases and J shed 0 bases, with 16 bases lying between them. The CDR3 protein is CASSLRFLQATNYGYTF. The CDR3 DNA sequence: TGTGCCAGCAGCTTACGTTTCCTACAGGCGACTAACTATGGCTACACCTTC.

The chain couples TRBV19 to TRBJ2-2, with TRBD1 as a possible D gene (5 bases). This CDR3 has 15 residues. CDR1 and CDR2 from the germline V gene are LNHDA and SQIVND (reference sequence). Trimming cost V 6 bases and J 3 bases, with 14 bases left between them. The CDR3 loop is CASSPSDSHTGELFF. DNA of the CDR3: TGTGCCAGTAGCCCGAGTGACAGCCACACCGGGGAGCTGTTTTTT.

The chain is built from TRBV11-3 and TRBJ1-5; D gene ambiguous. V lost 3 bases, J lost 4 bases, and 16 bases lay in between. CDR3 size: 16 residues. CDR1 is SGHNT and CDR2 is YENEEA in the germline V gene. CDR3 region: CASSFENGTINQPQHF. DNA of the CDR3: TGTGCCAGCAGCTTCGAAAACGGAACAATAAATCAGCCCCAGCATTTT.

The genes are TRBV29-1 and TRBJ1-1; 7 nucleotides agree with TRBD1. The trim removed 6 bases at V and 2 bases at J, leaving 6 bases unmatched. The CDR3 contains 13 residues. Germline values: CDR1 SQVTM, CDR2 ANQGSEA. In DNA, the CDR3 is TGCAGCGTGACGGGACAGTCCAACACTGAAGCTTTCTTT. It yields the protein CSVTGQSNTEAFF. Full variable domain (remainder filled in from reference TRBV29-1 and TRBJ1-1): SAVISQKPSRDICQRGTSLTIQCQVDSQVTMMFWYRQQPGQSLTLIATANQGSEATYESGFVIDKFPISRPNLTFSTLTVSNMSPEDSSIYLCSVTGQSNTEAFFGQGTRLTVV.

This clone was detected only once. V usage is TRBV6-5 and J usage is TRBJ2-1; 7 bases are shared with TRBD2. V shed 3 bases and J 4 bases; nucleotides not matched to a gene: 3. The CDR3 runs 14 residues. Germline assignment: CDR1 MNHEY and CDR2 SVGAGI. CDR3 amino acids: CASSYERDYNEQFF. The DNA of the CDR3 is TGTGCCAGCAGTTATGAGCGGGATTACAATGAGCAGTTCTTC.

The V gene is TRBV6-1, the J gene TRBJ1-3; 9 positions match TRBD1. The V gene end was trimmed by 4 bases and the J gene end by 4 bases; junction bases not matched to a gene: 8. In germline, CDR1 is MNHNS, CDR2 SASEGT. This CDR3 is built from 16 residues. In nucleotides, the CDR3 is TGTGCCAGCAGTGGAATAGGGACAGGGACCGGAAACACCATATATTTT. Its protein product is CASSGIGTGTGNTIYF.

This chain links TRBV12-3 or TRBV12-4 with TRBJ1-1, with D possibly TRBD1 on 5 matching bases. This CDR3 is built from 13 residues. V lost 2 bases, J lost 1 base, and 5 bases lay in between. CDR3 amino acids: CASSLQGNTEAFF. Written as DNA, the CDR3 is TGTGCCAGCAGTTTACAGGGGAACACTGAAGCTTTCTTT.

The chain couples TRBV15 to TRBJ2-1; the D gene is possibly TRBD1 (6 bases). Germline assignment: CDR1 LNHNV and CDR2 YYDKDF (reference sequence). V was shortened by 3 bases and J by 0 bases, with 15 bases between the two germline ends. The CDR3 sequence is 17 residues long. CDR3 region: CATSSAEGVLSYNEQFF. DNA of the CDR3: TGTGCCACCAGCAGTGCCGAGGGGGTTCTCTCCTACAATGAGCAGTTCTTC.

The chain combines TRBV27 with TRBJ1-4; D perhaps matches TRBD1 (6 bases). The CDR3 spans 14 residues. Trimming took off 5 bases at V and 3 bases at J, with 10 bases between the two ends. Per the germline V gene, CDR1 is MNHEY and CDR2 is SMNVEV (reference sequence). The CDR3: CASSGPGANEKLFF. Written as DNA, the CDR3 is TGTGCCAGCAGTGGACCAGGGGCTAATGAAAAACTGTTTTTT. Supplemented by reference TRBV27 and TRBJ1-4, the full variable domain reads EAQVTQNPRYLITVTGKKLTVTCSQNMNHEYMSWYRQDPGLGLRQIYYSMNVEVTDKGDVPEGYKVSRKEKRNFPLILESPSPNQTSLYFCASSGPGANEKLFFGSGTQLSVL.

This sequence joins TRBV3-1 (or the pseudogene TRBV3-2) and TRBJ1-1, with D uncertain. Germline-derived CDR1 and CDR2 are LGHDT and YNNKEL (reference sequence). CDR3 length: 13 amino acids. Trimming removed 1 base at V and 6 bases at J, with 9 bases between. CDR3 nucleotides: TGTGCCAGCAGCCAAGGGACGAGGGCTGAAGCTTTCTTT. Amino acids: CASSQGTRAEAFF.

The chain employs TRBV2 and TRBJ1-5, with 8 bases that match TRBD1. The germline gives CDR1 SNHLY, CDR2 FYNNEI. The CDR3 is 15 amino acids. Germline trimming cut 5 bases from V and 2 bases from J; bases unmatched to any gene: 5. DNA for the CDR3: TGTGCCAGCAGTCAGGACAGGGTCGGCAATCAGCCCCAGCATTTT. Its protein is CASSQDRVGNQPQHF. Complete variable domain (other parts from reference TRBV2 and TRBJ1-5): EPEVTQTPSHQVTQMGQEVILRCVPISNHLYFYWYRQILGQKVEFLVSFYNNEISEKSEIFDDQFSVERPDGSNFTLKIRSTKLEDSAMYFCASSQDRVGNQPQHFGDGTRLSIL.

The chain joins TRBV6-6 to TRBJ2-7; TRBD1 agrees at 7 bases. The CDR3 covers 13 residues. Germline loops: CDR1 MNHNY, CDR2 SVGAGI (reference sequence). With 4 bases clipped from V and 3 bases from J, the junction kept 3 bases outside the gene matches. The CDR3 loop reads CASSWDRVYEQYF. The CDR3 DNA follows: TGTGCCAGCAGTTGGGACAGAGTCTACGAGCAGTACTTC.

The chain joins TRBV11-2 to TRBJ2-3, with D possibly TRBD2 on 5 matching bases. Germline CDR1 SGHAT, CDR2 FQNNGV. Trimming stripped 4 bases from V and 0 bases from J, with 14 bases between. This CDR3 has 16 residues. CDR3: CASSYRRLGSTDTQYF. The DNA of the CDR3 is TGTGCCAGCAGCTACCGGAGGTTGGGGAGCACAGATACGCAGTATTTT.

Concerning this clone: A read error may account for a junction end that differs from germline. This chain connects TRBV7-9 to TRBJ1-1, with unresolved D. The CDR3 covers 12 residues. The germline gives CDR1 SEHNR, CDR2 FQNEAQ (reference sequence). The CDR3 nucleotides are TGTGCCAGCTGCTTAGGAGAAAGCGAAGCTTTCTTT. Translating it yields CASCLGESEAFF.

The gene calls are TRBV5-4 and TRBJ1-2; possibly TRBD1 for D (5 bases). Germline CDR1 reads SGHNT; CDR2 reads YYREEE (reference sequence). CDR3 size: 14 residues. V lost 3 bases, J lost 2 bases, and 11 bases lay in between. This chain's CDR3 is CASSYGTENYGYTF. The CDR3 DNA reads TGTGCCAGCAGCTACGGGACTGAGAACTATGGCTACACCTTC.

The chain combines TRBV12-3 or TRBV12-4 with TRBJ1-1; D might be TRBD1 (5 bases). Trimming left V 6 bases short and J 6 bases short, with 14 bases between. This CDR3 has 13 amino acids. The CDR3 DNA reads TGTGCCAGCAGCCTGACAGTCACCCCTGAAGCTTTCTTT. It yields the protein CASSLTVTPEAFF.

The gene calls are TRBV19 and TRBJ2-7, with 7 positions matching TRBD2. The trim removed 0 bases at V and 2 bases at J, leaving 4 bases unmatched. Germline lookup yields CDR1 LNHDA and CDR2 SQIVND (reference sequence). There are 15 residues in the CDR3. The CDR3 DNA reads as TGTGCCAGTAGTATAGAGTCCGGGGGGACCTACGAGCAGTACTTC. The encoded protein is CASSIESGGTYEQYF.

The V gene is TRBV10-3, the J gene TRBJ2-5; D remains unclear. The germline V gene encodes CDR1 ENHRY and CDR2 SYGVKD. V dropped 7 bases and J dropped 5 bases, with 8 bases sitting between them. This CDR3 is 11 amino acids long. As DNA, the CDR3 is TGTGCCATCAAGAGAGATGAGACCCAGTACTTC. Translated, it gives CAIKRDETQYF.

The V call is TRBV11-3, the J call TRBJ2-7, with D possibly being TRBD2 (5 bases). Germline V CDR1 and CDR2: SGHNT, YENEEA. The CDR3 loop spans 15 amino acids. Trimming removed 2 bases from V and 4 bases from J, with 15 bases in between. The CDR3, as DNA: TGTGCCAGCAGCTTAAGGTCCGGAGGCACTTACGAGCAGTACTTC. Residues: CASSLRSGGTYEQYF.

The chain links TRBV30 to TRBJ1-2; 9 positions match TRBD1. V lost 2 bases to trimming and J lost 2 bases; unmatched junction nucleotides: 6. Germline loops: CDR1 GTSNPN, CDR2 SVGIG (reference sequence). The CDR3 consists of 15 residues. The CDR3 DNA sequence: TGTGCCTGGAGTACATACAGGGGGCCCAACTATGGCTACACCTTC. Encoded protein: CAWSTYRGPNYGYTF.

This chain uses TRBV19 with TRBJ2-7, with 10 bases fitting TRBD2. V trimming: 5 bases; J trimming: 0 bases; junction bases outside the gene matches: 7. This CDR3 spans 16 amino acids. Looked up from germline, CDR1 is LNHDA and CDR2 is SQIVND (reference sequence). CDR3 coding DNA: TGTGCCAGTAGTCGCCTAGCGGGGGCCCTCTCCTACGAGCAGTACTTC. It is translated as CASSRLAGALSYEQYF.

V is TRBV4-1 and J is TRBJ1-2, with D possibly matching TRBD1 (6 bases). With 5 bases removed from V and 4 bases from J, the gap between germline ends came to 17 bases. Per the germline V gene, CDR1 is MGHRA and CDR2 is YSYEKL. This CDR3 region has 15 residues. CDR3 nucleotide sequence: TGCGCCAGCAGCGCCCACCGGACAGATGCCTATGGCTACACCTTC. Protein sequence: CASSAHRTDAYGYTF.

V and J are TRBV7-9 and TRBJ2-1; TRBD1 matches at 7 bases. Germline V lookup: CDR1 SEHNR, CDR2 FQNEAQ (reference sequence). The CDR3 is made up of 16 amino acids. V was clipped by 5 bases and J by 3 bases; unmatched bases: 10. As DNA, the CDR3 is TGTGCCAGCAGCATACAGGGGTGGGCGGACTACAATGAGCAGTTCTTC. Residues: CASSIQGWADYNEQFF.

Concerning this clone itself: Other DNA sequences in this specimen translate into the identical CDR3. V and J are TRBV20-1 and TRBJ2-7; no clear D. This CDR3 has 11 amino acids. The V and J ends lost 3 bases and 0 bases respectively, with 3 bases between them. Looked up from germline, CDR1 is DFQATT and CDR2 is SNEGSKA (reference sequence). The CDR3 coding sequence is TGCAGTGCTAGGGACTCCTACGAGCAGTACTTC. Protein: CSARDSYEQYF.